This T cell receptor (beta chain) was profiled in a study of cytomegalovirus exposure and HLA in healthy donors (dated by TCRdb to 2015 to 2018). Some background on the complete study: An earlier analysis of approximately 550 of the donors reported about 250 Gb of sequence data and more than 90 million unique TCR beta sequences from roughly 200 million T cells. Approximately 300 gigabases of sequencing data and tens of millions of unique TCR sequences were included in an early release covering around 600 HLA-typed donors. Of the roughly 430 genotyped donors, approximately 83% fell in the genetic ancestry cluster associated with self-reported Caucasian donors. The study aimed to test whether cataloging public T cell receptors could reveal signatures of past pathogen exposure. Using immunosequencing, the study profiled T cell repertoires from about 620 subjects and related those repertoires to cytomegalovirus serostatus. Along with the roughly 670-subject first cohort, a separate validation cohort of roughly 110 different subjects was used. To predict cytomegalovirus infection status, the study brought together high-throughput TCR immunosequencing, statistical association of individual TCRs with disease status, and machine learning. A later analysis re-examined previously published TCR beta repertoires from just over 650 donors and added high-resolution HLA genotyping to investigate patterns of TCR occurrence. In the later analysis, no new phenotypic data were used to find candidate immune exposures; instead, reliance was placed on TCR beta sequences and their occurrence across donors. In an earlier analysis of 587 of the donors, high-throughput TCR beta sequencing was used to judge whether each TCR beta V gene segment behaved as functional or pseudogenic. Donor age, sex, ethnicity and CMV serostatus were compiled together with the repertoire data. Genome-wide SNP genotypes for about 65% of the roughly 670 donors were used in a later genetic analysis, which treated that subset as a discovery cohort. Every discovery cohort repertoire had been produced on one sequencing platform. Class I and class II HLA loci were covered by the typing at four-digit resolution. Typing coverage varied by locus: roughly 620-640 donors for A, B, C, DRB1 and DQB1; roughly 520 for DQA1; more than 600 for DPA1; approximately 470 for DPB1. Roughly 5 DR-DQ haplotypes were handled as single units for association and clustering because linkage in the cohort was strong. Across approximately 400 genotyped donors of the cohort, an average of about 220,000 unique TCR beta nucleotide sequences per donor were sequenced, and around 20% of those sequences were non-productive.

A word on this clone: The target of this receptor is not known. Base qualities are missing; no much larger clone stands one base away.

Paper-wide results and their limitations: While some public TCRs were present in many individuals, most TCR sequences turned up only very rarely across donors. In a later analysis, 15,000 to 20,000 TCR beta sequences were associated with specific HLA alleles at a false discovery rate of 0.05. A further reported finding was that TCR beta sequences accurately predicted the HLA-A and HLA-B alleles for most subjects in the first cohort. A few of the identified cytomegalovirus-associated TCR beta chains were confirmed in vitro to be specific for cytomegalovirus antigens. Some 15 rarely observed V segments, including chromosome 9 orphons, were excluded from the earlier analysis of approximately 500 of the donors because counts were too low. Because some donors lacked HLA typing at each locus, the association tests relied only on the typed subset. A later genetic analysis reported fewer N-insertions in productive TCRs among donors in an Asian-associated ancestry cluster than the roughly 670-donor mean. Strong co-occurrence of HLA alleles, especially DR and DQ, made assigning TCR associations to individual alleles difficult. Most CMV-associated TCR beta chains appeared to be HLA-restricted in a later analysis, and the HLA associations seemed to be driven largely by CMV exposure. Immune exposure information for the cohort was limited to CMV serostatus. According to a later analysis, parvovirus B19, influenza, CMV and Epstein-Barr virus appeared linked to several top co-occurrence clusters. In an earlier analysis of some 550 of the donors, most TCR beta V segments were observed in productive rearrangements about 87% or about 30% of the time, broadly matching IMGT annotations. It was suggested by the authors that the approach could potentially be generalized to other disease states and immunological phenotypes. Linkage disequilibrium might explain the correlated functional status among segregating V segments, but an unknown experimental factor could not be excluded. Roughly uniform sequencing depth across donors was assumed in presence/absence analyses, although this assumption may not hold. Cytomegalovirus status was reported to be diagnosed by the classifier with high specificity and sensitivity in both the original and validation cohorts. In a later analysis, TCR association rates were found to vary across HLA loci, with the most associated TCRs seen for DRB1 alleles and the fewest for HLA-C alleles. In a later genetic analysis, a missense DCLRE1C variant was associated with V-gene and J-gene trimming of TCR beta chains, and the association was replicated in an independent cohort. The cohort was sequenced for TCR beta chains only, and without alpha or paired-chain data the features that could be detected were limited. The study listed approximately 150 TCR beta chains as associated with cytomegalovirus. A later analysis found that HLA-associated TCR beta chains were more clonally expanded and had lower generation probabilities than equally common non-associated chains. The sequencing pipeline was judged likely to have produced a cluster of highly shared sequence variants as a technical artifact.

The library was generated by the immunoSEQ multiplex PCR assay. A mixture of 60 forward primers for TCR Vbeta segments and 13 reverse primers for TCR Jbeta segments was used in the multiplex PCR. The CDR3 region of rearranged TCR beta genes was amplified from genomic DNA with a multiplex PCR assay. The amplified TCR beta libraries were sequenced on the Illumina HiSeq System as 87-base-pair reads. As for the authors' bioinformatics: Across the 666 repertoires, a later analysis counted around 80 million unique TCR beta chains, 9.5 million to 12 million of which were shared by at least two donors. A nearest-neighbor algorithm error-corrected the raw reads and collapsed the reads into unique sequences, merging closely related sequences to remove PCR and sequencing errors. V, D and J gene segments were assigned by aligning CDR3 sequences to IMGT reference sequences. For a sequence to be retained, a match of at least six nucleotides was required to both a V gene segment and a J gene segment. Rearrangements were called productive when the CDR3 lacked stop codons and stayed in frame with V and J; all others were non-productive. Following IMGT convention, CDR3 was defined as the stretch from the second conserved V-encoded cysteine up to the conserved J-encoded phenylalanine. The earlier analysis of roughly 590 of the donors excluded any sequence lacking an unambiguous match to a single V gene segment. An earlier analysis of roughly 590 of the donors called V segments functional above 56.7% productive rearrangements and segregating when the between-donor standard deviation exceeded 5%. A statistical classification framework was built for diagnosing cytomegalovirus status from the catalog of TCR beta chain sequences. A later analysis assigned V and J genes by comparing TCR nucleotide sequences with IMGT/GENE-DB human TR gene sequences. Using the TCRdist pipeline, a later analysis assigned CDR3 sequences along with most-parsimonious VDJ recombination scenarios. In a later analysis, every TCR beta chain was defined by the combination of its CDR3 amino acid sequence and its V-gene family, and reads without a unique V-gene family were dropped. As a way to deal with suspected cross-contamination and a sequencing artifact, a later analysis dropped hundreds of nucleotide sequences that were highly shared and had low generation probability. For each public chain, a later analysis derived a clonal expansion index from normalized ranks of inferred template counts within each repertoire. In a later analysis, generation probabilities were computed using a VDJ recombination model fitted to out-of-frame rearrangements, and the results were checked against IGoR. In a later analysis, hypergeometric tests were used to score TCR-TCR, TCR-HLA and TCR-CMV co-occurrence, with a repertoire-size bias correction applied to TCR pairs. A later analysis estimated false discovery rates by permuting HLA or CMV assignments 20 times. A later analysis grouped co-occurring TCRs with DBSCAN, adding TCRdist sequence similarity when clustering within HLA-allele-positive subsets. Co-occurrence clustering excluded repertoires with fewer than 30,000 or more than 120,000 public chains, plus five with anomalous nucleotide sharing. The clones in this table, taken by TCRdb from immuneACCESS, are in-frame only. Not every clone is retained; where verified, under half of the shortfall comes from an unresolved V gene, and the cause of the rest is unknown. The V and J calls and clone size come from that table; D and trimming were worked out from the DNA. The sample yields around 190,000 clones; roughly 77% were counted once. Together, the top ten hold about 1.4% of the sample.

In total, fewer than 750 healthy bone marrow donors made up the cohort. Cohort members were all nominally healthy when sampled, although unrecorded immune exposures were likely present. The donor tested CMV seronegative and was one of the 352 seronegative cohort members. Every donor gave a peripheral blood sample, and the peripheral blood mononuclear cells from that sample were used for TCR beta sequencing. Genomic DNA was extracted from the blood cell samples with the Qiagen DNeasy Blood Extraction Kit. The source material was PBMCs. This sequence was found in a woman aged 45 to 65 in good health and CMV-seronegative.

The CDR3 corresponds to CASANRGGYTF. The DNA reads as follows: TGTGCCAGCGCGAACAGGGGTGGCTACACCTTC. This chain joins TRBV7-9 to TRBJ1-2, with 7 central nucleotides matching TRBD1. Trimmed from V: 8 bases; trimmed from J: 7 bases; junction bases lacking a gene match: 4. The germline V gene (reference sequence) yields SEHNR for CDR1 and FQNEAQ for CDR2. Taken from cysteine to phenylalanine, the CDR3 has 11 residues. Only the CDR3 DNA is retained, 33 bases long and in frame from the first base.